This T cell receptor beta chain was recovered during a study of early T cells in non-severe SARS-CoV-2 infection. Across the study: Alpha and beta chains were unpaired, from unsorted whole-blood bulk RNA.

Ten or more counts support this clonotype. Individual cDNA molecules received unique molecular identifiers. One entry per CDR3 protein results from TCRdb running MiXCR on the 5' RACE reads. Of around 55,000 distinct CDR3 sequences listed, about 16% are singletons. The CDR3 loop spans 16 amino acids. The V gene's germline CDR1 is KGHDR and CDR2 SFDVKD. V lost 4 bases and J lost 0, with 13 bases in between. The material was whole blood, obtained at baseline. This chain joins TRBV24-1 and TRBJ2-3; D gene unclear. The clonotype originates from an adult who was a healthcare worker with PCR-confirmed SARS-CoV-2 infection or an uninfected control (not recorded which). Written as DNA, the CDR3 is TGTGCCACCAGTGACTCTCGCCGGACCAGCACAGATACGCAGTATTTT. This sequence encodes CATSDSRRTSTDTQYF.